This T cell receptor (beta chain) is drawn from a study of blood T cells in healthy people across ages. At least ten counts were recorded for this clonotype. What it binds is not known. Donation came from healthy Caucasian individuals in Russia who were aged 6 to 90. Combining a sample-barcoded 5' primer with a J-beta primer mix, a second PCR ran for roughly 6 to 12 cycles. Samples each returned at least 2.5 million CDR3-containing paired-end reads. A single record per CDR3 protein comes from TCRdb applying MiXCR to the 5' RACE reads. The sample holds 650,000 to 700,000 distinct CDR3 sequences; 32% are singletons and the top ten take 15%. Trimming at V came to 4 bases and at J to 2 bases, leaving 9 bases not matched to a gene. CDR3 length: 15 amino acids. Germline values: CDR1 DFQATT, CDR2 SNEGSKA (reference sequence). General observations from the study: Researchers said unsorted PBMCs prevented a conclusive naive versus antigen-experienced comparison. Diversity figures derived from one million T cells were judged to underestimate the true value.

This receptor was taken from a woman of 80 years or more in good health. What was sequenced was blood. The chain links TRBV20-1 to TRBJ2-5, with 8 bases lining up with TRBD2. DNA for the CDR3: TGCAGTGCTATCCCCCAGCGGGGGAGGCAAGAGACCCAGTACTTC. Translating gives CSAIPQRGRQETQYF.